These 18 T cell receptor beta chains originate from one sample sequenced in a study of T cells in Graves' hyperthyroidism and ophthalmopathy. TCR beta CDR3 sequences were amplified from RNA transcripts. HTBI primers were employed in a first-round RT-PCR of the TCR CDR3. TCRdb redid the calling of the multiplex PCR reads with MiXCR, one entry per CDR3 protein. The sample carries approximately 640,000 distinct CDR3 sequences, approximately 42% recorded once. Sequenced material: peripheral blood or thyroid tissue (not recorded which). The receptor source for this set is an adult man with Graves' disease, either hyperthyroidism or ophthalmopathy (not recorded which).

This clonotype has ten or more counts. The chain combines TRBV29-1 with TRBJ2-2, with 8 bases lining up with TRBD2. CDR1 SQVTM and CDR2 ANQGSEA come from the germline V gene. This CDR3 comprises 14 residues. V trimming: 6 bases; J trimming: 4 bases; junction bases outside the gene matches: 7. CDR3 region: CSVDPGLGTGELFF. CDR3 sequence (DNA): TGCAGCGTGGACCCGGGACTAGGCACCGGGGAGCTGTTTTTT.

This clonotype was counted at least ten times. The chain couples TRBV5-1 to TRBJ2-7; 8 nucleotides match TRBD1. V gave up 0 bases and J gave up 6 bases; unmatched junction bases: 11. The CDR3 totals 16 residues. Germline V gene sequence: CDR1 SGHRS, CDR2 YFSETQ. The CDR3 here is CASSLAATGEFGEQYF. CDR3 coding DNA: TGCGCCAGCAGCTTGGCTGCGACAGGGGAGTTCGGCGAGCAGTACTTC.

This clonotype showed up many times. Germline is not matched at one junction end, which may reflect a read error. The genes are TRBV7-7 and TRBJ2-5; the match to TRBD2 covers 10 bases. CDR3 length: 15 amino acids. Per germline, CDR1 SSHAT and CDR2 FNYEAQ (reference sequence). CDR3 nucleotides: TGTGCTAGCAGCTTAGCTGGGACTAGCGCCGAGACCCAGTACTTC. Encoded protein: CASSLAGTSAETQYF.

Notes on this clonotype: As the CDR3 is not closed by the conserved phenylalanine or tryptophan, this likely results from a read error. The DNA is omitted, as the CDR3 cannot be located on it reliably, and the CDR3 follows TCRdb's listing. This sequence joins TRBV24-1 and TRBJ1-2; TRBD1 was called by the table and not checked on the DNA. The CDR3 has 10 amino acids, counting both end residues. The germline V gene has CDR1 KGHDR and CDR2 SFDVKD. CDR3 protein: CATSDQGQDN.

This clonotype was detected only a few times. The V call is TRBV9, the J call TRBJ1-1; no firm D call. V dropped 4 bases and J dropped 3 bases, with 13 bases sitting between them. The CDR3 contains 14 residues. The germline gives CDR1 SGDLS, CDR2 YYNGEE. The CDR3 coding sequence is TGTGCCAGCAGCCAAATCCCTGGGGACACTGAAGCTTTCTTT. It translates to CASSQIPGDTEAFF. The full variable domain, its missing parts supplied by reference TRBV9 and TRBJ1-1, is DSGVTQTPKHLITATGQRVTLRCSPRSGDLSVYWYQQSLDQGLQFLIQYYNGEERAKGNILERFSAQQFPDLHSELNLSSLELGDSALYFCASSQIPGDTEAFFGQGTRLTVV.

This clonotype was observed a handful of times. The chain combines TRBV12-3 or TRBV12-4 with TRBJ1-2, with TRBD1 matching over 7 bases. This CDR3 region has 15 residues. V was clipped by 7 bases and J by 3 bases; unmatched bases: 11. The CDR3 loop is CASTISGTDYYGYTF. Written as DNA, the CDR3 is TGTGCCAGCACAATATCCGGGACAGATTACTATGGCTACACCTTC.

The chain employs TRBV10-3 and TRBJ1-4; D possibly corresponds to TRBD1 (5 bases). V lost 7 bases and J lost 7, with 10 bases in between. Germline CDR1 and CDR2: ENHRY and SYGVKD. The CDR3 is made up of 12 amino acids. CDR3 residues: CAINPRVEKLFF. In DNA, the CDR3 is TGTGCCATCAACCCCAGGGTTGAAAAACTGTTTTTT.

Note on this clonotype: A much more abundant neighbour one base away suggests this may be a read error. This chain links TRBV29-1 with TRBJ1-2, with TRBD1 identical over 7 bases. In germline, CDR1 is SQVTM, CDR2 ANQGSEA. The CDR3 loop spans 14 amino acids. The CDR3 loop is CSVEDQGGRDGHTF. For the CDR3, the DNA is TGCAGCGTTGAAGATCAGGGGGGAAGAGATGGCCACACCTTC.

This rearrangement joins TRBV20-1 to TRBJ2-7, with D perhaps matching TRBD1 (5 bases). This CDR3 is 18 amino acids long. Germline-derived CDR1 and CDR2 are DFQATT and SNEGSKA (reference sequence). V lost 2 bases and J lost 0, with 23 bases in between. CDR3 sequence reads: CSARPLTHTDNFSYEQYF. CDR3 nucleotides: TGCAGTGCTAGACCTCTGACGCATACGGACAACTTCTCCTACGAGCAGTACTTC.

Many counts were recorded for this clonotype. J is TRBJ1-1 and V is TRBV5-1; 7 nucleotides align to TRBD1. This CDR3 comprises 13 residues. Germline V gene sequence: CDR1 SGHRS, CDR2 YFSETQ. The V gene end was trimmed by 3 bases and the J gene end by 1 base; junction bases not matched to a gene: 0. CDR3 residues: CASSWDRNTEAFF. The CDR3 DNA reads TGCGCCAGCAGCTGGGACAGGAACACTGAAGCTTTCTTT. Combining the CDR3 with reference TRBV5-1 and TRBJ1-1 gives the whole variable domain KAGVTQTPRYLIKTRGQQVTLSCSPISGHRSVSWYQQTPGQGLQFLFEYFSETQRNKGNFPGRFSGRQFSNSRSEMNVSTLELGDSALYLCASSWDRNTEAFFGQGTRLTVV.

This clonotype was counted once. The chain carries TRBV20-1 and TRBJ1-6; 9 bases line up with TRBD1. This CDR3 region has 14 residues. V lost 3 bases and J lost 9; bases outside the gene matches: 6. CDR1 is DFQATT, CDR2 SNEGSKA, per germline (reference sequence). The CDR3 DNA reads TGCAGTGCTAGCCCCGGGACAGGGTTTTCACCCCTCCACTTT. Its protein product is CSASPGTGFSPLHF.

In its sample, this clonotype was seen many times. V usage is TRBV10-1 and J usage is TRBJ2-7; D is possibly TRBD1 (5 bases). The V gene lost 4 bases and the J gene lost 2 bases, with 12 bases spanning the gap. This CDR3 is 14 amino acids long. Germline loops: CDR1 WNHNN, CDR2 SYGVQD (reference sequence). The CDR3 DNA follows: TGCGCCAGCAGTGTAGGGGTGAGCCCCTACGAGCAGTACTTC. Protein sequence: CASSVGVSPYEQYF.

The CDR3 loop is CASSQLRIFF. The DNA of the CDR3 is TGTGCCAGCAGTCAACTCAGGATTTTCTTT. This chain links TRBV6-1 with TRBJ1-1; D is ambiguous. This CDR3 spans 10 amino acids. V was pared by 5 bases and J by 13 bases, with 11 bases between. Germline V lookup: CDR1 MNHNS, CDR2 SASEGT.

The rearrangement links TRBV29-1 to TRBJ2-7, with 8 bases aligning to TRBD1. The CDR3 is made up of 13 amino acids. The trim removed 8 bases at V and 5 bases at J, leaving 11 bases unmatched. Germline CDR1 is SQVTM and CDR2 is ANQGSEA. The CDR3 DNA follows: TGCAGCCTTAAAGGGCAGGGGGCGGACGAGCAGTACTTC. It translates to CSLKGQGADEQYF.

For this clonotype: A much larger clone differs from this one at a single base, so this may be a read error. This chain uses TRBV29-1 with TRBJ2-5, with TRBD2 as a possible D gene (5 bases). Germline CDR1 and CDR2: SQVTM and ANQGSEA. V lost 7 bases and J lost 4, with 13 bases in between. CDR3 length: 12 residues. CDR3 region: CSERRAGETQYF. The DNA for the CDR3 is TGCAGCGAGAGACGGGCGGGAGAGACCCAGTACTTC.

This clonotype was seen repeatedly, ten times or more. This rearrangement joins TRBV7-9 to TRBJ1-2, with 8 positions matching TRBD1. Unmatched junction bases numbered 11, after V lost 8 bases and J lost 6 bases. Germline lookup yields CDR1 SEHNR and CDR2 FQNEAQ (reference sequence). The length of the CDR3 is 14 residues. The CDR3 sequence is CASGPGTGSDGYTF. The CDR3 DNA reads as TGTGCCAGCGGCCCCGGGACAGGTTCGGATGGCTACACCTTC.

This clonotype was detected ten times or more. The genes are TRBV12-3 or TRBV12-4 and TRBJ1-2; D is unclear. V lost 5 bases to trimming and J lost 8 bases, with 15 bases between them. This CDR3 has 13 amino acids. The DNA for the CDR3 is TGTGCCAGCAGTCAGGACGGGCCTGGCGGCTACACCTTC. Translating gives CASSQDGPGGYTF.

This clonotype has a count of ten or more. The V gene is TRBV7-9, the J gene TRBJ1-2; 7 bases align to TRBD1. The CDR3 loop spans 15 amino acids. The V segment lost 1 base and the J segment 7 bases; nucleotides outside the gene matches: 9. Germline values: CDR1 SEHNR, CDR2 FQNEAQ (reference sequence). This CDR3 reads CASSLVAGGRFGYTF. The CDR3 DNA reads as TGTGCCAGCAGCTTAGTGGCAGGGGGTCGCTTTGGCTACACCTTC.